Below, one T cell receptor (beta chain) is given with its context. As for time point: newly diagnosed GD, antithyroid drugs for less than 3 months. PBMC-extracted RNA yielded the TCR library. This sample stems from a study of regulatory T cells in long-lasting Graves disease. V was shortened by 0 bases and J by 7 bases, with 13 bases between the two germline ends. The CDR3 is 14 residues long. CDR1 SGHRS and CDR2 YFSETQ come from the germline V gene. Through Arm-PCR of CDR3 regions and iRepertoire HTBI primers, TCR beta libraries were built. TCRdb re-called the multiplex PCR reads with MiXCR, one entry per CDR3 protein. The data hold some 320,000 distinct CDR3 sequences, with about 20% observed a single time.

The rearrangement joins TRBV5-1 to TRBJ1-2; tentative D call: TRBD1 (5 bases). The TCR sequence derives from a female donor with Graves disease. The sample here was peripheral blood mononuclear cells (PBMCs), taken at new diagnosis, from a patient treated with antithyroid drugs. The CDR3 DNA is TGCGCCAGCAGCTTGGACGGGCAGGGAGGTGGCTACACCTTC. Its translation: CASSLDGQGGGYTF.